Each of the 22 T cell receptor beta chains below was sequenced from the same sample in a study of Ad26.COV2.S vaccination and SARS-CoV-2 variants. The data were produced by immunoSEQ multiplex PCR, yet TCRdb's version contains in-frame clones alone and is incomplete. Among hundreds of thousands of clones, roughly 84% were seen once, and the ten largest hold 3.3%. Treatment specified: roughly 19 received Ad26.COV2.S at low or high dose, single or two shots; five or six received placebo; per-sample allocation not given. Vaccine and placebo recipients were sampled on day 63 after the first injection. Sequenced material: peripheral blood, taken in a trial of Ad26.COV2.S vaccine versus placebo. These TCRs come from a person between 18 and 59 years old who received the Ad26.COV2.S COVID-19 vaccine or a placebo.

The V gene is TRBV4-1, the J gene TRBJ2-5; D perhaps matches TRBD1 (5 bases). The germline V gene has CDR1 MGHRA and CDR2 YSYEKL. CDR3 length equals 15 residues. V was cut by 0 bases and J by 3 bases, with 11 bases left in between. The CDR3 DNA follows: TGCGCCAGCAGCCAAGATGGTTCAGGGAAAGAGACCCAGTACTTC. It codes for CASSQDGSGKETQYF.

The genes are TRBV5-1 and TRBJ2-7, with 8 nucleotides matching TRBD1. Germline CDR1 and CDR2: SGHRS and YFSETQ. The CDR3 has 15 amino acids. J was trimmed by 2 bases and V by 4 bases; bases with no gene match: 8. The CDR3 sequence is CASSPGTGGTYEQYF. The CDR3 region has the DNA TGCGCCAGCAGCCCCGGGACAGGAGGGACCTACGAGCAGTACTTC.

V usage is TRBV7-2 and J usage is TRBJ1-5; D not resolved. CDR3 length: 14 residues. CDR1 SGHTA and CDR2 FQGNSA come from the germline V gene. Trimming removed 3 bases from V and 1 base from J, with 7 bases in between. This CDR3 is CASSLTLSNQPQHF. CDR3 in DNA: TGTGCCAGCAGCTTGACACTCAGCAATCAGCCCCAGCATTTT.

The chain recombines TRBV11-2 with TRBJ2-2; the match to TRBD1 covers 8 bases. Looked up from germline, CDR1 is SGHAT and CDR2 is FQNNGV. V trimming: 1 base; J trimming: 4 bases; junction bases outside the gene matches: 8. The CDR3 is 17 amino acids. The CDR3 DNA sequence: TGTGCCAGCAGCTTAGTAGTCTGGACAGGGACCACCGGGGAGCTGTTTTTT. This translates into CASSLVVWTGTTGELFF.

The rearrangement links TRBV5-1 to TRBJ2-5; the D gene is possibly TRBD1 (7 bases). Germline assignment: CDR1 SGHRS and CDR2 YFSETQ. CDR3 length: 15 amino acids. The ends were cut back, 4 bases at V and 2 bases at J, with 15 bases in the middle. This chain's CDR3 is CASSAQGDSQETQYF. CDR3 bases: TGCGCCAGCAGCGCGCAGGGGGACTCGCAAGAGACCCAGTACTTC. The full variable domain, rest sourced from reference TRBV5-1 and TRBJ2-5, is KAGVTQTPRYLIKTRGQQVTLSCSPISGHRSVSWYQQTPGQGLQFLFEYFSETQRNKGNFPGRFSGRQFSNSRSEMNVSTLELGDSALYLCASSAQGDSQETQYFGPGTRLLVL.

The V gene is TRBV11-2, the J gene TRBJ2-3; 7 bases map to TRBD1. The CDR3 contains 16 residues. The ends lost 5 bases at V and 0 bases at J; junction bases unmatched: 8. Per germline, CDR1 SGHAT and CDR2 FQNNGV. Written as DNA, the CDR3 is TGTGCCAGCAGCCTCAGACAGGGAGCTAGCACAGATACGCAGTATTTT. This codes for CASSLRQGASTDTQYF.

This clone has only a few counts. This chain connects TRBV29-1 to TRBJ2-3; the D gene is possibly TRBD2 (6 bases). Germline V gene data show CDR1 as SQVTM and CDR2 as ANQGSEA. This CDR3 is 14 amino acids long. V was shortened by 7 bases and J by 2 bases, with 16 bases between the two germline ends. The CDR3 nucleotides are TGCAGCGGAGGAGAGCGGGCCAACACAGATACGCAGTATTTT. It encodes CSGGERANTDTQYF.

V usage is TRBV5-1 and J usage is TRBJ2-2; weak D call: TRBD1 (6 bases). There are 16 residues in the CDR3. Germline V gene data show CDR1 as SGHRS and CDR2 as YFSETQ. Trimming removed 0 bases from V and 1 base from J, with 10 bases in between. CDR3 nucleotide sequence: TGCGCCAGCAGCTTGGGGACAGTTGTGAACACCGGGGAGCTGTTTTTT. Amino acid sequence: CASSLGTVVNTGELFF.

The chain recombines TRBV2 with TRBJ1-1, with D perhaps matching TRBD1 (5 bases). Germline-derived CDR1 and CDR2 are SNHLY and FYNNEI. V was shortened by 2 bases and J by 4 bases, with 17 bases between the two germline ends. The CDR3 has 16 amino acids. CDR3 region: CASSERTRGGGTEAFF. In DNA, the CDR3 is TGTGCCAGCAGTGAAAGGACACGGGGTGGGGGCACTGAAGCTTTCTTT. Combining the CDR3 with reference TRBV2 and TRBJ1-1 gives the whole variable domain EPEVTQTPSHQVTQMGQEVILRCVPISNHLYFYWYRQILGQKVEFLVSFYNNEISEKSEIFDDQFSVERPDGSNFTLKIRSTKLEDSAMYFCASSERTRGGGTEAFFGQGTRLTVV.

The genes are TRBV13 and TRBJ2-2; D is uncertain. This CDR3 has 15 residues. Trimming stripped 1 base from V and 5 bases from J, with 11 bases between. Germline-derived CDR1 and CDR2 are PRHDT and FYEKMQ (reference sequence). The CDR3 sequence: CASSLDSAITGELFF. In DNA form, the CDR3 reads TGTGCCAGCAGCTTAGACTCTGCGATTACCGGGGAGCTGTTTTTT.

The V gene is TRBV15, the J gene TRBJ2-5, with 8 bases lining up with TRBD2. Trimming took 5 bases from V and 5 from J; bases not matched to a gene: 10. The length of the CDR3 is 15 residues. Germline V gene sequence: CDR1 LNHNV, CDR2 YYDKDF (reference sequence). CDR3 sequence reads: CATSPSGSGIETQYF. For the CDR3, the DNA is TGTGCCACCAGCCCGAGCGGGAGCGGGATCGAGACCCAGTACTTC.

This rearrangement joins TRBV11-3 to TRBJ1-2; unclear D gene. The CDR3 totals 13 residues. Deletions cut 2 bases from V and 8 bases from J, with 12 bases between. Germline CDR1 and CDR2: SGHNT and YENEEA. The CDR3 is CASSLSGEKGYTF. CDR3 nucleotide sequence: TGTGCCAGCAGCTTAAGTGGCGAGAAGGGCTACACCTTC.

The chain combines TRBV27 with TRBJ2-2, with 9 bases lining up with TRBD2. Germline V lookup: CDR1 MNHEY, CDR2 SMNVEV (reference sequence). The CDR3 contains 15 residues. V lost 0 bases and J lost 6; bases outside the gene matches: 2. The CDR3 nucleotides read TGTGCCAGCAGTTTATCGGTAGCGGGAGCCGGGGAGCTGTTTTTT. Translating it yields CASSLSVAGAGELFF.

J is TRBJ2-5 and V is TRBV6-5; D gene unclear. The CDR3 length is 14 residues. The V gene lost 2 bases and the J gene lost 3 bases, with 10 bases spanning the gap. Germline V CDR1 and CDR2: MNHEY, SVGAGI. The DNA for the CDR3 is TGTGCCAGCAGTTACACCGGAAGGGAAGAGACCCAGTACTTC. Amino acid sequence: CASSYTGREETQYF.

The chain links TRBV6-5 to TRBJ1-5, with 7 bases aligning to TRBD1. The junction had 2 bases not matched to a gene; V was cut back by 8 bases and J by 4 bases. In germline, CDR1 is MNHEY, CDR2 SVGAGI. The CDR3 totals 12 residues. CDR3 coding DNA: TGTGCCAGCTTACAGGGGAATCAGCCCCAGCATTTT. The encoded protein is CASLQGNQPQHF.

This chain links TRBV18 with TRBJ1-2, with 7 bases lining up with TRBD1. The V segment lost 3 bases and the J segment 0 bases; nucleotides outside the gene matches: 7. Germline values: CDR1 KGHSH, CDR2 LQKENI. The CDR3 is 16 amino acids. CDR3: CASSPGADRANYGYTF. DNA of the CDR3: TGTGCCAGCTCACCGGGAGCCGACAGGGCTAACTATGGCTACACCTTC.

The chain has TRBV13 and TRBJ2-5; D call uncertain. CDR3 length: 13 residues. In germline, CDR1 is PRHDT, CDR2 FYEKMQ (reference sequence). Trimming removed 5 bases from V and 0 bases from J, with 7 bases in between. The CDR3, as DNA: TGTGCCAGCAGCGATATGTACCAAGAGACCCAGTACTTC. Residues: CASSDMYQETQYF.

The chain joins TRBV3-1 (or the pseudogene TRBV3-2) to TRBJ2-1; 9 nucleotides match TRBD1. This CDR3 spans 17 amino acids. CDR1 and CDR2 (germline): LGHDT, YNNKEL (reference sequence). The junction had 6 bases not matched to a gene; V was cut back by 0 bases and J by 3 bases. DNA of the CDR3: TGTGCCAGCAGCCAAGATTCTCGACAGGGGGACTACAATGAGCAGTTCTTC. Residues: CASSQDSRQGDYNEQFF.

The table lists this clone with many counts. In DNA form, the CDR3 reads TGTGCCAGCAGTCAAGGACAGGGCGTTACCTACGAGCAGTACTTC. Translating it yields CASSQGQGVTYEQYF. The rearrangement joins TRBV9 to TRBJ2-7; TRBD1 aligns across 8 bases. The V segment lost 5 bases and the J segment 2 bases; nucleotides outside the gene matches: 9. Germline lookup yields CDR1 SGDLS and CDR2 YYNGEE. The CDR3 length is 15 residues. Variable domain in full (rest from reference TRBV9 and TRBJ2-7): DSGVTQTPKHLITATGQRVTLRCSPRSGDLSVYWYQQSLDQGLQFLIQYYNGEERAKGNILERFSAQQFPDLHSELNLSSLELGDSALYFCASSQGQGVTYEQYFGPGTRLTVT.

The chain joins TRBV19 to TRBJ2-3; 8 nucleotides match TRBD1. Germline CDR1 reads LNHDA; CDR2 reads SQIVND (reference sequence). The CDR3 spans 16 residues. V was pared by 5 bases and J by 1 base, with 8 bases of the junction left unmatched. The CDR3 sequence: CASSSDRGMGTDTQYF. For the CDR3, the DNA is TGTGCCAGTAGTTCCGACAGGGGCATGGGCACAGATACGCAGTATTTT.

The J gene is TRBJ2-2, the V gene TRBV4-1; D is unresolved. The CDR3 consists of 15 residues. Germline loops: CDR1 MGHRA, CDR2 YSYEKL. The V gene lost 0 bases and the J gene lost 8 bases, with 13 bases spanning the gap. This chain's CDR3 is CASSQETAIPGELFF. CDR3 nucleotide sequence: TGCGCCAGCAGCCAAGAAACTGCAATCCCGGGGGAGCTGTTTTTT.

Note on this clone: Possible read error: a much larger clone is one base away. The genes are TRBV6-2 or TRBV6-3 and TRBJ2-1; D ambiguous. The germline gives CDR1 MNHEY, CDR2 SVGEGT. Trimming cost V 4 bases and J 4 bases, with 2 bases left between them. The CDR3 is made up of 11 amino acids. The CDR3 nucleotides read TGTGCCAGCAGTTTTTACAATGAGCAGTTCTTC. Its translation: CASSFYNEQFF.